The rows below give T cell receptor beta chains drawn from one sample of a study of cytomegalovirus exposure and HLA in healthy donors. Here immunoSEQ multiplex PCR was the method, and the copy in TCRdb shows in-frame clones only, minus some. The table lists 150,000 to 200,000 clones, 75% to 85% of them singletons. Sequenced input: PBMCs. The receptor source for this set is a woman younger than 30 in good health and CMV-seropositive. Both conserved end residues are part of each CDR3. D genes are given only for firm matches. Clone sizes are given selectively: once, few, many, or a class where the clone is expanded.

abundance,j_gene,v_gene,d_gene,CDR3nt,CDR3aa
.,TRBJ1-4,TRBV4-2,TRBD1,TGTGCCAGCAGCCAAGATGGGGCAGGGGGCATAGAAAAACTGTTTTTT,CASSQDGAGGIEKLFF
once,TRBJ1-1,TRBV6-4,TRBD1,TGTGCCAGCAGTGAGACAGGGGTGGCGAACACTGAAGCTTTCTTT,CASSETGVANTEAFF
.,TRBJ2-5,TRBV5-1,.,TGCGCCAGCAGAAAATTCTGGGCTGCCCAAGAGACCCAGTACTTC,CASRKFWAAQETQYF
.,TRBJ2-3,TRBV7-3,TRBD1,TGTGCCAGCAGCTTATCGGGACAGGACACAGATACGCAGTATTTT,CASSLSGQDTDTQYF
.,TRBJ2-5,TRBV4-1,TRBD2,TGCGCCAGCAGCCAAGGAACTAGCGGGGCCACCCAGTACTTC,CASSQGTSGATQYF
.,TRBJ1-1,TRBV19,.,TGTGCCAGTAGTTTGAGGAACACTGAAGCTTTCTTT,CASSLRNTEAFF
.,TRBJ1-2,TRBV19,TRBD1,TGTGCCAGTAGTCTTCCGGGACAGGGGAGGATGGACTATGGCTACACCTTC,CASSLPGQGRMDYGYTF
.,TRBJ1-2,TRBV9,TRBD1,TGTGCCAGCAGCGTCAACACCGGGACAGGGGATTGGTACACCTTC,CASSVNTGTGDWYTF
few,TRBJ2-5,TRBV19,TRBD2,TGTGCCAGTAGTATACGAAGCGGGGTAGAGACCCAGTACTTC,CASSIRSGVETQYF
.,TRBJ2-1,TRBV9,TRBD2,TGTGCCAGCAGCGTGGTAGCGGGGGTTTGGAATGAGCAGTTCTTC,CASSVVAGVWNEQFF
.,TRBJ2-4,TRBV30,.,TGTGCCTGGGGGGAGGCGGCCATAGCCAAAAACAGTCAGTACTTC,CAWGEAAIAKNSQYF
few,TRBJ2-2,TRBV9,TRBD2,TGTGCCAGCAGCGTGGAGGGCGGGGGGGGCACCGGGGAGCTGTTTTTT,CASSVEGGGGTGELFF
.,TRBJ1-2,TRBV6-5,.,TGTGCCAGCATTGGCCTCTATGGCTACACCTTC,CASIGLYGYTF
.,TRBJ2-5,TRBV5-1,TRBD2,TGCGCCAGCAGCTCGCCTCCGACTAGCGGGGGGAAAGAGACCCAGTACTTC,CASSSPPTSGGKETQYF
.,TRBJ1-6,TRBV9,TRBD1,TGTGCCAGCAGCGCATTCCGGACAGGTTTTTTAGACCTCCACTTT,CASSAFRTGFLDLHF
.,TRBJ1-2,TRBV19,.,TGTGCCAGTAGTATCCGGACAGACCTTCCTTATGGCTACACCTTC,CASSIRTDLPYGYTF
.,TRBJ1-4,TRBV7-9,.,TGTGCCAGCGCGAACAGGGCAACTAATGAAAAACTGTTTTTT,CASANRATNEKLFF
.,TRBJ1-1,TRBV11-3,.,TGTGCCAGCAGCCCCCCCAGGGGTGAAGCTTTCTTT,CASSPPRGEAFF
.,TRBJ1-1,TRBV5-1,TRBD1,TGCGCCAGCAGCCTGACAGGGGGCACTGAAGCTTTCTTT,CASSLTGGTEAFF
once,TRBJ2-3,TRBV6-4,TRBD2,TGTGCCAGCAGTGACCTAGCGGGGGGGAGCACAGATACGCAGTATTTT,CASSDLAGGSTDTQYF
.,TRBJ1-2,TRBV29-1,.,TGCAGCGGGACAGTAGGCTATGGCTACACCTTC,CSGTVGYGYTF
.,TRBJ2-1,TRBV4-3,.,TGCGCCAGCAGCCAAGGGACAGAGCCTTACAATGAGCAGTTCTTC,CASSQGTEPYNEQFF
.,TRBJ2-5,TRBV7-2,.,TGTGCCAGCAGCCTCCCCCCCCGAGAGACCCAGTACTTC,CASSLPPRETQYF
.,TRBJ1-1,TRBV28,TRBD1,TGTGCCAGTTTAGACAGGGCGAACACTGAAGCTTTCTTT,CASLDRANTEAFF
.,TRBJ1-6,TRBV23-1,TRBD1,TGCGCCAGCAGTCATCGTCCCGGGACAGGGGATTCACCCCTCCACTTT,CASSHRPGTGDSPLHF
.,TRBJ2-2,TRBV7-9,.,TGTGCCAGCAACCCTAGGAGCGGAGGGACCGGGGAGCTGTTTTTT,CASNPRSGGTGELFF
.,TRBJ1-4,TRBV7-9,.,TGTGCCAGCAGCTCTTCGACAGATAATGAAAAACTGTTTTTT,CASSSSTDNEKLFF
.,TRBJ2-7,TRBV4-1,TRBD1,TGCGCCAGCAGCCAAGCCAGAGGGACAGGAGACTACGAGCAGTACTTC,CASSQARGTGDYEQYF
.,TRBJ2-1,TRBV4-1,TRBD1,TGCGCCAGCAGCCAAGCGGGACAGAGGGGCAATGAGCAGTTCTTC,CASSQAGQRGNEQFF
.,TRBJ2-1,TRBV6-4,TRBD1,TGTGCCAGCAGTGAAGGGACAGGGGATTTCAATGAGCAGTTCTTC,CASSEGTGDFNEQFF
once,TRBJ2-1,TRBV9,.,TGTGCCAGCAGCGTAGAGCACAGCCCAAAAGACAATGAGCAGTTCTTC,CASSVEHSPKDNEQFF
.,TRBJ1-5,TRBV6-1,TRBD1,TGTGCCAGCAGTGAAATCAGGGGGACAGGCAATCAGCCCCAGCATTTT,CASSEIRGTGNQPQHF
.,TRBJ2-7,TRBV7-3,.,TGTGCCAGCAGCTTAAACCCGGACACAAGCTCCTACGAGCAGTACTTC,CASSLNPDTSSYEQYF
.,TRBJ2-3,TRBV4-2,TRBD1,TGTGCCAGCAGCCAGTGGGAGGGGACAGGGGGCAGAGATACGCAGTATTTC,CASSQWEGTGGRDTQYF
.,TRBJ1-4,TRBV19,.,TGTGCCAGTAGTATTGGAGGGCACCCCGGCGGCGAAAAACTGTTTTTT,CASSIGGHPGGEKLFF
.,TRBJ2-7,TRBV4-1,.,TGCGCCAGCAGCCAAGGGGGGACAACGACCTACGAGCAGTACTTC,CASSQGGTTTYEQYF
.,TRBJ2-7,TRBV5-1,.,TGCGCCAGCAGCTTGGAACAGCCCCCCTACGAGCAGTACTTC,CASSLEQPPYEQYF
.,TRBJ2-3,TRBV4-1,.,TGCGCCAGCAGCCAACTAGCGACTAGCACAGATACGCAGTATTTT,CASSQLATSTDTQYF
.,TRBJ1-4,TRBV15,.,TGTGCCACCAGCAGAGATCTAGCGATCCCTAATGAAAAACTGTTTTTT,CATSRDLAIPNEKLFF
.,TRBJ1-4,TRBV9,.,TGTGCCAGCAGCCCCCGAGCTAATGAAAAACTGTTTTTT,CASSPRANEKLFF
once,TRBJ1-1,TRBV7-2,TRBD1,TGTGCCAGCAGCCGGACAGGGGGCAACACTGAAGCTTTCTTT,CASSRTGGNTEAFF
.,TRBJ1-3,TRBV9,TRBD1,TGTGCCAGCAGCGCAATCGACAGGGGAGCTGGAAACACCATATATTTT,CASSAIDRGAGNTIYF
.,TRBJ1-1,TRBV19,TRBD1,TGTGCCAGTAGCTCCGGACAGGGGGAAACTGAAGCTTTCTTT,CASSSGQGETEAFF
few,TRBJ1-1,TRBV7-2,.,TGTGCCAGCAGAGCGCAGGGTTTGGGCACTGAAGCTTTCTTT,CASRAQGLGTEAFF
.,TRBJ1-1,TRBV29-1,.,TGCGGGACCCTACAGGGTAGGACTGAAGCTTTCTTT,CGTLQGRTEAFF
few,TRBJ2-5,TRBV6-1,.,TGTGCCAGCAGTGGCCCAAAGGGCAGGGGAAAAGAGACCCAGTACTTC,CASSGPKGRGKETQYF
.,TRBJ1-2,TRBV11-2,.,TGTGCCAGCAGCACACCACGGTCCGGGGGGGGGACTAACTATGGCTACACCTTC,CASSTPRSGGGTNYGYTF
once,TRBJ1-2,TRBV6-5,TRBD1,TGTGCCAGCAGTCCCGGAACAGGGGTTTACTATGGCTACACCTTC,CASSPGTGVYYGYTF
.,TRBJ2-3,TRBV2,TRBD1,TGTGCCAGCAGTGACGAGGGACAGCAGTCCACAGATACGCAGTATTTT,CASSDEGQQSTDTQYF
.,TRBJ1-1,TRBV4-3,TRBD1,TGCGCCAGCAGCCACGTGACAGGGTCCCCCACTGAAGCTTTCTTT,CASSHVTGSPTEAFF
.,TRBJ2-3,TRBV5-4,TRBD2,TGTGCCAGCAGCCACGGGGGGGCCGAGACAGATACGCAGTATTTT,CASSHGGAETDTQYF
few,TRBJ2-5,TRBV6-5,TRBD2,TGTGCCAGCAGTTACCGGCGGGGGGGCCGCCAAGAGACCCAGTACTTC,CASSYRRGGRQETQYF
.,TRBJ1-1,TRBV2,TRBD1,TGTGCCAGCAGACCTGGGACAGGGAACACTGAAGCTTTCTTT,CASRPGTGNTEAFF
once,TRBJ2-7,TRBV13,TRBD2,TGTGCCAGCCGTAGCGGGGGGACCTCCTACGAGCAGTACTTC,CASRSGGTSYEQYF